These 28 T cell receptor beta chains share one sample of origin, sequenced in a study of early T cells in non-severe SARS-CoV-2 infection. TCRdb ran MiXCR on the 5' RACE reads and lists one entry per CDR3 protein. Of tens of thousands of distinct CDR3 sequences listed, 5% to 6.5% were seen once; the top ten hold 4.5% to 6%. Sequenced sample: whole blood. Receptors originate from an adult who was a healthcare worker with PCR-confirmed SARS-CoV-2 infection or an uninfected control (not recorded which).

This clonotype was seen repeatedly, ten times or more. CDR3 bases: TGCAGTGCAGCGACCGCCGGGGAGCTGTTTTTT. Translation gives CSAATAGELFF. The chain joins TRBV20-1 to TRBJ2-2; D is undetermined. The CDR3 contains 11 residues. From germline, CDR1 is DFQATT and CDR2 SNEGSKA (reference sequence). Trimming removed 6 bases from V and 6 bases from J, with 8 bases in between.

There are many counts of this clonotype. This chain joins TRBV19 and TRBJ1-5; D unclear. Trimming left V 9 bases short and J 1 base short, with 10 bases between. The V gene's germline CDR1 is LNHDA and CDR2 SQIVND (reference sequence). The CDR3 runs 13 residues. The CDR3 DNA sequence: TGTGCCAGCCAATCCAGGAGCAATCAGCCCCAGCATTTT. Encoded protein: CASQSRSNQPQHF.

This clonotype was counted ten times or more. The CDR3 coding sequence is TGTGCCAGCAGCTTGGTAGCGGGGGAGCAGTACTTC. Protein sequence: CASSLVAGEQYF. The chain employs TRBV5-6 and TRBJ2-7; 8 bases align to TRBD2. V lost 0 bases to trimming and J lost 7 bases; unmatched junction nucleotides: 0. CDR1 is SGHDT and CDR2 is YYEEEE in the germline V gene. The CDR3 extends over 12 amino acids.

This clonotype was seen ten or more times. V gene TRBV18 combines with J gene TRBJ2-7; TRBD2 matches 14 bases. Losses at the gene ends were 3 bases for V and 0 bases for J; bases not matched to a gene: 4. Germline loops: CDR1 KGHSH, CDR2 LQKENI. The CDR3 sequence is 17 residues long. The CDR3 loop is CASSPTGTSGSSYEQYF. CDR3 in DNA: TGTGCCAGCTCACCCACCGGGACTAGCGGGAGCTCCTACGAGCAGTACTTC.

This clonotype was found many times. The J gene is TRBJ2-3, the V gene TRBV11-3; D uncertain. Germline V gene lookup returns CDR1 SGHNT and CDR2 YENEEA. V was trimmed by 0 bases and J by 4 bases, leaving 5 bases between them. The CDR3 has 13 residues. The CDR3 DNA is TGTGCCAGCAGCTTAGATGGGTCAGATACGCAGTATTTT. Translation: CASSLDGSDTQYF.

This clonotype has ten or more counts. The chain couples TRBV29-1 to TRBJ2-3; 7 bases line up with TRBD2. Looked up from germline, CDR1 is SQVTM and CDR2 is ANQGSEA. There are 12 residues in the CDR3. The V gene end was trimmed by 6 bases and the J gene end by 0 bases; junction bases not matched to a gene: 0. The CDR3, as DNA: TGCAGCGTAGCGGGAAGCACAGATACGCAGTATTTT. Translation gives CSVAGSTDTQYF.

The chain uses TRBV18 and TRBJ2-5; D is possibly TRBD1 (5 bases). CDR1 and CDR2 from the germline V gene are KGHSH and LQKENI. The CDR3 loop spans 12 amino acids. The V and J ends lost 7 bases and 6 bases respectively, with 12 bases between them. CDR3 DNA: TGTGCCAGCTTCGACAGTAAAAAGACCCAGTACTTC. Residues: CASFDSKKTQYF.

The V and J genes are TRBV10-3 and TRBJ2-1, with D possibly TRBD2 on 5 matching bases. The germline CDR1 and CDR2 sequences are ENHRY and SYGVKD. The CDR3 contains 15 residues. V lost 2 bases and J 9 bases, leaving 17 bases between the germline ends. The chain's CDR3 is CAISERKGAEGEQFF. The CDR3 nucleotides are TGTGCCATCAGTGAGCGAAAGGGAGCAGAGGGTGAGCAGTTCTTC.

This clonotype was detected many times. The chain carries TRBV4-1 and TRBJ2-7, with D possibly being TRBD2 (6 bases). Germline-derived CDR1 and CDR2 are MGHRA and YSYEKL. Deletions cut 8 bases from V and 3 bases from J, with 14 bases between. The CDR3 contains 13 residues. The DNA of the CDR3 is TGCGCCAGCGCCCGGGACTCCCTCTACGAGCAGTACTTC. Translation gives CASARDSLYEQYF.

This clonotype was seen only a few times. This chain uses TRBV5-1 with TRBJ2-3, with 9 bases that match TRBD1. The V segment lost 0 bases and the J segment 0 bases; nucleotides outside the gene matches: 2. Germline CDR1 and CDR2: SGHRS and YFSETQ. The CDR3 extends over 16 amino acids. CDR3 in amino acids: CASSLVGQGSTDTQYF. The CDR3 DNA is TGCGCCAGCAGCTTGGTCGGACAGGGGAGCACAGATACGCAGTATTTT.

This clonotype was counted ten times or more. J is TRBJ2-7 and V is TRBV19; D perhaps matches TRBD1 (6 bases). Germline V gives CDR1 LNHDA, CDR2 SQIVND (reference sequence). V was shortened by 3 bases and J by 1 base, with 7 bases between the two germline ends. The CDR3 spans 13 residues. Here the CDR3 reads CASSITGSYEQYF. In DNA, the CDR3 is TGTGCCAGTAGTATCACAGGGTCCTACGAGCAGTACTTC.

The chain couples TRBV12-3 or TRBV12-4 to TRBJ2-5, with D perhaps matching TRBD1 (5 bases). V was trimmed by 2 bases and J by 2 bases, leaving 12 bases between them. The CDR3 totals 15 residues. CDR3 region: CASSLQQAPQETQYF. The CDR3 region has the DNA TGTGCCAGCAGTTTACAACAGGCGCCGCAAGAGACCCAGTACTTC.

As concerns this clonotype: This may stem from a read error, because a much larger clone lies one nucleotide away. V gene TRBV6-1 combines with J gene TRBJ2-1; 11 bases map to TRBD2. This CDR3 region has 16 residues. V gave up 6 bases and J gave up 7 bases; unmatched junction bases: 11. Per germline, CDR1 MNHNS and CDR2 SASEGT. The CDR3 bases are TGTGCCAGCAGCGAAATAGCGGGAGGGTCGTTTAATGAGCAGTTCTTC. This encodes CASSEIAGGSFNEQFF.

Ten or more counts support this clonotype. The chain employs TRBV29-1 and TRBJ2-1, with 7 bases matching TRBD1. This CDR3 contains 12 residues. In germline, CDR1 is SQVTM, CDR2 ANQGSEA. The CDR3: CAPGQSYNEQFF. DNA for the CDR3: TGCGCTCCGGGACAGTCGTACAATGAGCAGTTCTTC.

This clonotype turned up a few times. The gene calls are TRBV7-2 and TRBJ2-1; 9 bases agree with TRBD1. The CDR3 runs to 14 residues. From germline, CDR1 is SGHTA and CDR2 FQGNSA. V shed 5 bases, J shed 5 bases, and the junction held 4 bases outside the gene matches. Here the CDR3 DNA reads TGTGCCAGCAGCACAAGACAGGGGGACAATGAGCAGTTCTTC. It translates to CASSTRQGDNEQFF.

This clonotype has a count of ten or more. This rearrangement joins TRBV25-1 to TRBJ2-1; weak D call: TRBD2 (5 bases). Germline CDR1 and CDR2: MGHDK and SYGVNS. Trimming took 1 base from V and 2 from J, leaving 6 bases between them. There are 14 residues in the CDR3. CDR3 in DNA: TGTGCCAGCAGTGAATCGACTACCTACAATGAGCAGTTCTTC. Its protein is CASSESTTYNEQFF.

This chain links TRBV25-1 with TRBJ2-5; 8 nucleotides match TRBD2. The V and J ends lost 6 bases and 5 bases, in that order; junction bases with no gene match: 11. Germline lookup yields CDR1 MGHDK and CDR2 SYGVNS. The length of the CDR3 is 15 residues. The CDR3 sequence: CASSRLANKGETQYF. DNA for the CDR3: TGTGCCAGCAGCAGACTAGCGAATAAAGGGGAGACCCAGTACTTC.

Many counts were recorded for this clonotype. The rearrangement uses TRBV5-1 and TRBJ2-1; 12 bases fit TRBD2. Germline CDR1 reads SGHRS; CDR2 reads YFSETQ. Trimming at V came to 3 bases and at J to 9 bases, leaving 7 bases not matched to a gene. The CDR3 runs 15 residues. DNA of the CDR3: TGCGCCAGCAGCTCGAACCCTAGCGGGAGGGGTGAGCAGTTCTTC. This translates into CASSSNPSGRGEQFF.

This clonotype was picked up a small number of times. This sequence joins TRBV12-3 or TRBV12-4 and TRBJ2-3; D is unclear. The CDR3 totals 12 residues. The V end was cut by 6 bases, the J end by 10 bases, with 14 bases between. The DNA of the CDR3 is TGTGCCAGCAGGCCCTTTAAGGGCTCGCAGTATTTT. It yields the protein CASRPFKGSQYF.

This clonotype was picked up many times. V and J are TRBV20-1 and TRBJ2-1; D could derive from TRBD1 or TRBD2 (5 bases each). The CDR3 loop spans 16 amino acids. Germline V gene data show CDR1 as DFQATT and CDR2 as SNEGSKA (reference sequence). V was trimmed by 1 base and J by 4 bases, leaving 17 bases between them. The CDR3 loop is CSARARAAVLYNEQFF. The CDR3, as DNA: TGCAGTGCTAGAGCCAGGGCAGCGGTACTATACAATGAGCAGTTCTTC.

This clonotype was seen more than once but under ten times. V gene TRBV28 combines with J gene TRBJ1-5, with 7 bases lining up with TRBD1. The germline V gene encodes CDR1 MDHEN and CDR2 SYDVKM. Trimming cost V 8 bases and J 1 base; bases outside gene matches: 8. This CDR3 is built from 15 residues. In DNA, the CDR3 is TGTGCCAGCTCAACAACAGGGGCGAGCAATCAGCCCCAGCATTTT. It translates to CASSTTGASNQPQHF.

The chain links TRBV7-3 to TRBJ1-3; D not resolved. The CDR3 sequence is 15 residues long. Trimming removed 1 base from V and 2 bases from J, with 9 bases in between. Germline CDR1 SGHTA, CDR2 FQGTGA. CDR3 nucleotides: TGTGCCAGCAGCTTAATGAGCGGGACTGGAAACACCATATATTTT. It codes for CASSLMSGTGNTIYF.

The J gene is TRBJ1-4, the V gene TRBV30; 9 bases map to TRBD1. This CDR3 has 13 amino acids. Trimming took 5 bases from V and 7 from J; bases not matched to a gene: 5. The germline V gene has CDR1 GTSNPN and CDR2 SVGIG (reference sequence). Here the CDR3 DNA reads TGTGCCTGGGTGGGACAGGGACTTGAAAAACTGTTTTTT. Translation gives CAWVGQGLEKLFF.

This clonotype was picked up many times. The chain links TRBV20-1 to TRBJ2-1, with TRBD2 identical over 14 bases. Germline CDR1 and CDR2: DFQATT and SNEGSKA (reference sequence). J gave up 15 bases and V 3 bases, and 4 bases lay outside the gene matches. The CDR3 covers 12 residues. The CDR3: CSARGTSGSSFF. DNA for the CDR3: TGCAGTGCTAGGGGGACTAGCGGGAGCTCGTTCTTC.

This clonotype was found many times. The V gene is TRBV11-3, the J gene TRBJ2-2; D call uncertain. The CDR3 runs to 13 residues. Trimming pared 2 bases from V and 6 bases from J, leaving 7 bases between. From germline, CDR1 is SGHNT and CDR2 YENEEA. The CDR3 bases are TGTGCCAGCAGCTTACAGCAACCCGGGGAGCTGTTTTTT. Translated: CASSLQQPGELFF.

This clonotype was counted many times. The chain joins TRBV20-1 to TRBJ1-5, with a tentative D call TRBD1 (5 bases). V was trimmed by 1 base and J by 5 bases, leaving 9 bases between them. Looked up from germline, CDR1 is DFQATT and CDR2 is SNEGSKA (reference sequence). This CDR3 contains 13 residues. The CDR3 DNA follows: TGCAGTGCTAGAGCCCCGGGGGATCAGCCCCAGCATTTT. Protein sequence: CSARAPGDQPQHF.

This clonotype was found a few times. The chain links TRBV5-5 to TRBJ1-6, with D perhaps matching TRBD1 (5 bases). The V gene's germline CDR1 is SGHKS and CDR2 YYEKEE (reference sequence). V was cut by 4 bases and J by 7 bases, with 21 bases left in between. This CDR3 has 17 amino acids. CDR3 DNA sequence: TGTGCCAGCAGCCCCCCGGATGAAGGGGTTCCGAATTCACCCCTCCACTTT. This gives the protein CASSPPDEGVPNSPLHF.

This clonotype was counted ten times or more. A single base separates this from a much larger clone, so it may be a read error. The chain uses TRBV6-4 and TRBJ2-1, with a possible D match to TRBD2 (5 bases). V dropped 0 bases and J dropped 0 bases, with 6 bases sitting between them. Germline values: CDR1 MRHNA, CDR2 SNTAGT. The CDR3 covers 15 residues. In nucleotides, the CDR3 is TGTGCCAGCAGTGACTCAGCGGACTCCTACAATGAGCAGTTCTTC. Translated, it gives CASSDSADSYNEQFF.